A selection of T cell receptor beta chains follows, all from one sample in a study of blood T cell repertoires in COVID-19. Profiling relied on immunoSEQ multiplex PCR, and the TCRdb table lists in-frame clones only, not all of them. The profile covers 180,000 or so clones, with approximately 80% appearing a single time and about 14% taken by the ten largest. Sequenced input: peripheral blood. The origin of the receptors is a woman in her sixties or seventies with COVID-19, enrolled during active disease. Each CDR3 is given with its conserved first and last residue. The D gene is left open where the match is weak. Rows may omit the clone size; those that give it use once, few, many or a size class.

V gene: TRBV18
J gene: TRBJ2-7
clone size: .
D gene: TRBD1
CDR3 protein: CASSAGQVYEQYF
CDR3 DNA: TGTGCCAGCTCAGCGGGACAGGTCTACGAGCAGTACTTC

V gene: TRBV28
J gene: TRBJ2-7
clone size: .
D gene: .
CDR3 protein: CASSLYRRDSYEQYF
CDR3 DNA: TGTGCCAGCAGTTTATACCGGCGGGACTCCTACGAGCAGTACTTC

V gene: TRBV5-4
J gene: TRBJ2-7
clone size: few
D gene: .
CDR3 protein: CASSPRGTYEQYF
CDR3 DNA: TGTGCCAGCAGCCCTCGGGGGACCTACGAGCAGTACTTC

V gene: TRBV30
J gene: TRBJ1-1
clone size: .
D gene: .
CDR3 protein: CAWSVPRGRAFF
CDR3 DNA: TGTGCCTGGAGTGTACCTCGAGGGCGAGCTTTCTTT

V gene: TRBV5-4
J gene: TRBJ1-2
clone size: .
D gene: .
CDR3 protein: CASSLTGREGGYTF
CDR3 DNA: TGTGCCAGCAGCTTGACAGGGAGAGAGGGAGGCTACACCTTC

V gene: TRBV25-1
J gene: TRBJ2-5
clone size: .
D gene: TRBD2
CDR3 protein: CASQTSGKFFETQYF
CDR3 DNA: TGTGCCAGCCAGACTAGCGGGAAATTTTTCGAGACCCAGTACTTC

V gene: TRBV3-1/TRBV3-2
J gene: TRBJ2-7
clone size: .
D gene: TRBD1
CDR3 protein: CASNSWDRGYEQYF
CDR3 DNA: TGTGCCAGCAACTCTTGGGACAGGGGTTACGAGCAGTACTTC

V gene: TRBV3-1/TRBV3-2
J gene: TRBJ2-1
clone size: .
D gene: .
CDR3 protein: CASSIEGGEQFF
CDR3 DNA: TGTGCCAGCAGCATAGAAGGGGGTGAGCAGTTCTTC

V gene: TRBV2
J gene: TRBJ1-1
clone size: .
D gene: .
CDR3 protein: CASSGWGREAFF
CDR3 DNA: TGTGCCAGCAGCGGGTGGGGGCGCGAGGCTTTCTTT

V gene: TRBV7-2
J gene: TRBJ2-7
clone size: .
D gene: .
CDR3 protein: CASSSGLTYEQYF
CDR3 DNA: TGTGCCAGCAGCTCGGGACTGACCTACGAGCAGTACTTC

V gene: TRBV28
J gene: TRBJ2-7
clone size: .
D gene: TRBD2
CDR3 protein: CASLQRDPYEQYF
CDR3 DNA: TGTGCCAGCTTACAGCGGGACCCCTACGAGCAGTACTTC

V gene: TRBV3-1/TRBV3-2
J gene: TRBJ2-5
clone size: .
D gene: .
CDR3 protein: CASRLQGLETQYF
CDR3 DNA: TGTGCCAGCAGGTTACAGGGTCTGGAGACCCAGTACTTC

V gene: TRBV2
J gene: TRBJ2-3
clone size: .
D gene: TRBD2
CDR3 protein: CARENSGRGGDTQYF
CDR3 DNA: TGTGCCAGAGAGAATAGCGGGAGAGGGGGAGATACGCAGTATTTT

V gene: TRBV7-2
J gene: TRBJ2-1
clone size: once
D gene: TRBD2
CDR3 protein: CATGGTSGDLSYNEQFF
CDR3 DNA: TGTGCCACGGGGGGGACTAGCGGGGACCTCTCCTACAATGAGCAGTTCTTC

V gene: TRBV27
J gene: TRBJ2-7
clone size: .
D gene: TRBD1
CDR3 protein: CASSYRTGGYEQYF
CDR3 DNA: TGTGCCAGCAGCTATCGGACAGGGGGCTACGAGCAGTACTTC

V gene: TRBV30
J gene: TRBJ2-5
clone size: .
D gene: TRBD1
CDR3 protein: CAWSLGQGPGETQYF
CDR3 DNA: TGTGCCTGGAGCCTGGGACAGGGACCCGGAGAGACCCAGTACTTC

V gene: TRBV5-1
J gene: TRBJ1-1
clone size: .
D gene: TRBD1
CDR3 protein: CASSYGTGFMGTEAFF
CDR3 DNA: TGCGCCAGCAGCTACGGGACAGGGTTTATGGGCACTGAAGCTTTCTTT

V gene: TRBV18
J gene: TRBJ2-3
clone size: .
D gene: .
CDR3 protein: CASSISDKSTDTQYF
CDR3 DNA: TGTGCCAGCTCAATTAGCGACAAGAGCACAGATACGCAGTATTTT

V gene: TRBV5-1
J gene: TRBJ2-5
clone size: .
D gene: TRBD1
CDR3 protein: CASGDTGDGETQYF
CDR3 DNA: TGCGCCAGCGGGGACACAGGGGACGGAGAGACCCAGTACTTC

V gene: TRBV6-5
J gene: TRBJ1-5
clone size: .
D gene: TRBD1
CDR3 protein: CASRGEGAQPQHF
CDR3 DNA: TGTGCCAGCAGGGGCGAGGGGGCCCAGCCCCAGCATTTT